This T cell receptor beta chain was captured in a study of tumor-infiltrating lymphocytes in oesophageal squamous cell carcinoma. Germline CDR1 reads KGHSH; CDR2 reads LQKENI. The CDR3 is 15 residues long. Trimming cost V 3 bases and J 2 bases; bases outside gene matches: 3. This clonotype was seen repeatedly, ten times or more. TCRdb analysed the PCR reads with MiXCR anew, one entry per CDR3 protein. The repertoire holds about 24,000 distinct CDR3 sequences, 38% seen once, with 23% in the top ten. This TCR was sampled from a male donor with esophageal squamous cell carcinoma. The V call is TRBV18, the J call TRBJ1-2; 10 nucleotides align to TRBD1. Sequencing was done on a sample of esophageal tumor tissue. The chain's CDR3 is CASSPPGQGNYGYTF. As DNA, the CDR3 is TGTGCCAGCTCACCGCCGGGACAGGGGAACTATGGCTACACCTTC.